This entry features one TCR beta chain sequence. The identical CDR3 is also encoded by other nucleotide sequences in the sample. CDR3 length: 12 residues. The ends were cut back, 6 bases at V and 4 bases at J, with 9 bases in the middle. Germline V lookup: CDR1 KGHSH, CDR2 LQKENI. The data stem from a study of blood T cell repertoires in COVID-19. Study details: Sites in the United States, Italy and Spain provided acute and convalescent COVID-19 samples.

In the original analysis: Nucleated cell counts were estimated from reference gene primer amplification. The method was immunoSEQ multiplex PCR; TCRdb's version includes in-frame clones alone and lacks a portion of them. D and trimming come from the DNA, and the V and J calls and clone size come from that table. The sample has roughly 100,000 clones; approximately 80% are singletons. The chain links TRBV18 to TRBJ1-2; D may be TRBD1 (5 bases). The sample comprised peripheral blood. The TCR was taken from a woman older than 75 with active or convalescent COVID-19. CDR3 DNA sequence: TGTGCCAGCTCGCCTGACAGCTATGGCTACACCTTC. Encoded protein: CASSPDSYGYTF.